This is a list of T cell receptor beta chains from one sample in a study of cytomegalovirus exposure and HLA in healthy donors. The assay was immunoSEQ multiplex PCR, and TCRdb's table has in-frame clones only and misses some. The sample lists around 200,000 clones; 70% to 80% were seen once. Material for sequencing was PBMCs. The receptor source for this set is an older woman in good health and CMV-seropositive. Both conserved end residues are part of each CDR3. D genes are given only for firm matches. Only part of the rows carry a size: once, few, many, or a class if the clone is expanded.

>TRBD1|TRBJ2-7|.|TRBV27
CASSPWDRRKDEQYF
TGTGCCAGCAGTCCTTGGGACAGGCGCAAAGACGAGCAGTACTTC
>.|TRBJ2-2|.|TRBV7-3
CASSQALSGELFF
TGTGCCAGCAGCCAAGCCCTCTCCGGGGAGCTGTTTTTT
>.|TRBJ2-1|few|TRBV5-1
CASMISEGSYNEQFF
TGCGCCAGCATGATTAGCGAAGGGTCCTACAATGAGCAGTTCTTC
>TRBD2|TRBJ2-2|few|TRBV6-4
CASSDGTGGHTGELFF
TGTGCCAGCAGTGACGGGACGGGGGGACACACCGGGGAGCTGTTTTTT
>.|TRBJ1-3|once|TRBV15
CATSRSQTTAGNTIYF
TGTGCCACCAGCAGATCACAGACAACGGCTGGAAACACCATATATTTT
>TRBD2|TRBJ2-7|once|TRBV5-1
CASSFNRGGYEQYF
TGCGCCAGCAGCTTTAATCGGGGGGGGTACGAGCAGTACTTC
>TRBD2|TRBJ2-1|.|TRBV5-1
CASSLSSGPRDEQFF
TGCGCCAGCAGCTTGTCTAGCGGGCCTCGTGATGAGCAGTTCTTC
>TRBD1|TRBJ1-1|.|TRBV28
CASREIPGGGTEAFF
TGTGCCAGCAGAGAAATTCCAGGGGGCGGCACTGAAGCTTTCTTT
>TRBD1|TRBJ1-2|once|TRBV30
CAWRYTPGQGNYGYTF
TGTGCCTGGAGGTATACTCCGGGACAGGGCAACTATGGCTACACCTTC
>.|TRBJ2-3|.|TRBV9
CASSVGGAHTDTQYF
TGTGCCAGCAGCGTAGGCGGGGCCCACACAGATACGCAGTATTTT
>.|TRBJ1-2|.|TRBV6-5
CASSYSTGANYGYTF
TGTGCCAGCAGTTACTCGACAGGAGCAAACTATGGCTACACCTTC
>TRBD1|TRBJ2-6|.|TRBV7-9
CASSSRTGRLISGANVLTF
TGTGCCAGCAGCTCGAGGACAGGCCGTCTAATCTCTGGGGCCAACGTCCTGACTTTC
>.|TRBJ2-5|.|TRBV25-1
CASSEGHQETQYF
TGTGCCAGCAGTGAGGGGCATCAAGAGACCCAGTACTTC